The T cell receptor (beta chain) described here comes from a study of shared clonotypes between healthy human individuals. About the research overall: In total, the donors were two women and three men aged 18 to 49.

Study conclusions and caveats: Researchers found naive subsets generally carried larger estimated richness than memory subsets.

The CDR3 totals 14 residues. CDR1 and CDR2 (germline): MNHEY, SMNVEV (reference sequence). Trimming left V 2 bases short and J 2 bases short, with 8 bases between. Genomic DNA of every subset was divided equally among multiple immunoSEQ plates. Repertoires were generated with immunoSEQ multiplex PCR, while TCRdb's copy carries only in-frame clones and drops some. The top ten clones hold about 0.25% of a sample with 800,000 to 950,000 clones, around 96% of them seen once. On this clone itself: Antigen: not known.

Only CD45RO-negative cells positively selected for CCR7 counted as naive CD8 cells, so terminally differentiated effector memory CD45RA+ cells were excluded. V and J are TRBV27 and TRBJ2-3; weak D call: TRBD2 (6 bases). Sequenced material: naive CD8+ T cells sorted from blood. The sequence was collected from a man aged 25 to 40 in good health. The CDR3 DNA sequence: TGTGCCAGCAGTTTAACGCGGGACACAGATACGCAGTATTTT. This translates into CASSLTRDTDTQYF.